This T cell receptor (beta chain) was profiled in a study of blood T cell repertoires in COVID-19. The CDR3 extends over 16 amino acids. V was shortened by 4 bases and J by 4 bases, with 19 bases between the two germline ends. Germline CDR1 MNHEY, CDR2 SMNVEV (reference sequence). Methods used by the authors: Reference gene primer amplification in the assay estimated nucleated cell counts. Assay: immunoSEQ multiplex PCR; the TCRdb copy retains only in-frame clones and omits some. V and J calls and clone size follow that table, whereas D and trimming were derived from the DNA. The table shows about 230,000 clones, with about 88% occurring only once.

The chain combines TRBV27 with TRBJ1-2; D is possibly TRBD1 (5 bases). The specimen sequenced was peripheral blood. This receptor was obtained from a woman aged 55-69 years with acute or convalescent COVID-19. Here the CDR3 reads CASSSTAYQGGYGYTF. Written as DNA, the CDR3 is TGTGCCAGCAGTTCGACGGCGTATCAGGGTGGCTATGGCTACACCTTC.